The 17 T cell receptor beta chains below were found in one sample sequenced in a study of beta chain features in type 1 diabetes. Study-wide results and limits: Significant though moderate, a shortening of TCRB CDR3s appeared in all four CD4+ subsets of Type 1 diabetes patients.

Expressed TCRB transcripts were sequenced because the isolated RNA had all been reverse transcribed beforehand. Profiled with immunoSEQ multiplex PCR; TCRdb holds only in-frame clones, not every one. The table shows a few hundred thousand clones, with approximately 13% occurring only once. Antigen specificity for these receptors is unknown. The sample was naive CD4+ T cells from blood. The receptors shown here come from a woman younger than 35 with type 1 diabetes.

V gene TRBV4-1 combines with J gene TRBJ2-5, with TRBD1 matching 8 bases. This CDR3 is 16 amino acids long. From germline, CDR1 is MGHRA and CDR2 YSYEKL. Trimming at V came to 0 bases and at J to 5 bases, leaving 8 bases not matched to a gene. CDR3 coding DNA: TGCGCCAGCAGCCAAGACGGGGCAGGGGGCAGGGAGACCCAGTACTTC. Protein: CASSQDGAGGRETQYF.

The sample holds one count of this clone. The chain employs TRBV6-5 and TRBJ1-2; a weak D match, TRBD1 (6 bases). There are 14 residues in the CDR3. Germline V gives CDR1 MNHEY, CDR2 SVGAGI. Trimming cost V 10 bases and J 1 base, with 16 bases left between them. CDR3 DNA: TGTGCCACCCAGGGGACGGCCGGTAACTATGGCTACACCTTC. Amino acid sequence: CATQGTAGNYGYTF.

The genes are TRBV30 and TRBJ1-1, with TRBD1 identical over 11 bases. CDR3 length: 15 residues. Looked up from germline, CDR1 is GTSNPN and CDR2 is SVGIG (reference sequence). V shed 3 bases and J 6 bases; nucleotides not matched to a gene: 9. CDR3 bases: TGTGCCTGGAGGGAGGGGGACAGGGGGTTCCCTGAAGCTTTCTTT. This sequence encodes CAWREGDRGFPEAFF.

The V call is TRBV30, the J call TRBJ1-5; no firm D call. The CDR3 runs 13 residues. Per germline, CDR1 GTSNPN and CDR2 SVGIG (reference sequence). V lost 4 bases and J 0 bases, leaving 7 bases between the germline ends. The CDR3 sequence: CAWTQNSNQPQHF. The CDR3 nucleotides are TGTGCCTGGACACAGAATAGCAATCAGCCCCAGCATTTT.

A few counts support this clone. The chain uses TRBV15 and TRBJ2-7; D is unclear. Germline loops: CDR1 LNHNV, CDR2 YYDKDF (reference sequence). The CDR3 has 14 amino acids. V was cut by 1 base and J by 1 base, with 8 bases left in between. CDR3 region: CATSRGTTSYEQYV. CDR3 in DNA: TGTGCCACCAGCAGAGGTACTACTTCCTACGAGCAGTACGTC.

This clone was picked up a small number of times. Other DNA sequences in the same sample also yield this CDR3. V usage is TRBV9 and J usage is TRBJ1-1; D remains ambiguous. The CDR3 is made up of 14 amino acids. V was clipped by 4 bases and J by 1 base, with 11 bases between them. The germline CDR1 and CDR2 sequences are SGDLS and YYNGEE. This CDR3 reads CASSLRSGNTEAFF. CDR3 in DNA: TGTGCCAGCAGCTTAAGGAGTGGGAACACTGAAGCTTTCTTT.

J is TRBJ1-3 and V is TRBV7-2; D unresolved. V shed 2 bases and J shed 0 bases, with 11 bases lying between them. Germline V gives CDR1 SGHTA, CDR2 FQGNSA. The CDR3 runs to 16 residues. CDR3 region: CASSLLHLSSGNTIYF. The CDR3 DNA is TGTGCCAGCAGCTTATTGCACCTGAGCTCTGGAAACACCATATATTTT.

J is TRBJ2-1 and V is TRBV15, with 9 nucleotides matching TRBD2. Trimming cost V 3 bases and J 15 bases; bases outside gene matches: 6. CDR3 length: 12 amino acids. The germline V gene has CDR1 LNHNV and CDR2 YYDKDF (reference sequence). Here the CDR3 reads CATSSGTSSRFF. For the CDR3, the DNA is TGTGCCACCAGCAGCGGGACTAGCTCGCGGTTCTTC.

V and J are TRBV23-1 and TRBJ2-7, with 7 bases fitting TRBD1. TRBV23-1 is assigned to the ORF class and has an uncertain function. The CDR3 has 20 residues. The J segment lost 4 bases and the V segment lost 2 bases, leaving 23 bases of the junction unmatched. This chain's CDR3 is CASSQSQGTASVSPAYEQYF. In DNA, the CDR3 is TGCGCCAGCAGTCAAAGCCAGGGGACAGCCTCTGTATCCCCTGCTTACGAGCAGTACTTC.

This clone was seen a few times. The chain carries TRBV7-3 and TRBJ2-1; no clear D gene. CDR3 length: 17 amino acids. Germline V gives CDR1 SGHTA, CDR2 FQGTGA. The ends were cut back, 0 bases at V and 6 bases at J, with 18 bases in the middle. The CDR3 DNA follows: TGTGCCAGCAGCTTAACTATAGACACTGCCTTTGGCAATGAGCAGTTCTTC. This encodes CASSLTIDTAFGNEQFF.

This clone came up a few times. The chain carries TRBV5-1 and TRBJ1-2, with a possible D match to TRBD1 (5 bases). Germline CDR1 reads SGHRS; CDR2 reads YFSETQ. The V end was cut by 1 base, the J end by 8 bases, with 12 bases between. The CDR3 has 13 amino acids. The CDR3 spells CASSLWQGRGYTF. CDR3 sequence (DNA): TGCGCCAGCAGCTTGTGGCAGGGTCGAGGCTACACCTTC.

This chain's CDR3 is CASSPGQDVVLAKNIQYF. CDR3 DNA: TGTGCCAGCTCACCTGGACAGGACGTGGTTCTAGCCAAAAACATTCAGTACTTC. This chain connects TRBV18 to TRBJ2-4, with TRBD1 matching 7 bases. With 3 bases clipped from V and 0 bases from J, the junction kept 11 bases outside the gene matches. This CDR3 comprises 18 residues. Germline V CDR1 and CDR2: KGHSH, LQKENI.

V and J are TRBV27 and TRBJ1-1, with 7 bases aligning to TRBD1. Germline CDR1 and CDR2: MNHEY and SMNVEV (reference sequence). V was pared by 1 base and J by 5 bases, with 13 bases of the junction left unmatched. CDR3 length equals 17 residues. CDR3 bases: TGTGCCAGCAGTTTATGGGGAAGGGGGGCAGGGGGTACTGAAGCTTTCTTT. Translating gives CASSLWGRGAGGTEAFF.

There are a few counts of this clone. The rearrangement uses TRBV7-3 and TRBJ2-1; 11 bases fit TRBD2. Unmatched junction bases numbered 10, after V lost 3 bases and J lost 12 bases. This CDR3 is built from 15 residues. Per germline, CDR1 SGHTA and CDR2 FQGTGA. The chain's CDR3 is CASSFIAGGPVGQFF. As DNA, the CDR3 is TGTGCCAGCAGCTTTATAGCGGGAGGGCCAGTGGGGCAGTTCTTC. The whole variable domain, filled in from reference TRBV7-3 and TRBJ2-1, reads GAGVSQTPSNKVTEKGKYVELRCDPISGHTALYWYRQSLGQGPEFLIYFQGTGAADDSGLPNDRFFAVRPEGSVSTLKIQRTERGDSAVYLCASSFIAGGPVGQFFGPGTRLTVL.

This clone has more than one count but fewer than ten. The chain has TRBV6-1 and TRBJ2-3; TRBD2 is a possible D gene (6 bases). CDR3 length: 13 amino acids. Germline V lookup: CDR1 MNHNS, CDR2 SASEGT. V was trimmed by 2 bases and J by 5 bases, leaving 8 bases between them. CDR3 loop: CASSETAGDTQYF. The DNA for the CDR3 is TGTGCCAGCAGTGAAACAGCGGGAGATACGCAGTATTTT.

The chain has TRBV7-9 and TRBJ1-1, with D uncertain. V was cut by 3 bases and J by 1 base, with 6 bases left in between. Germline V gene lookup returns CDR1 SEHNR and CDR2 FQNEAQ (reference sequence). The CDR3 is made up of 13 amino acids. For the CDR3, the DNA is TGTGCCAGCAGCTTTGGAGGGAACACTGAAGCTTTCTTT. Protein product: CASSFGGNTEAFF.

This clone was seen a few times. The chain recombines TRBV6-7 with TRBJ2-1; 12 positions agree with TRBD2. TRBV6-7 belongs to the ORF category, with a function that is uncertain. The CDR3 length is 18 residues. The V segment lost 5 bases and the J segment 1 base; nucleotides outside the gene matches: 9. The CDR3 is CASSPRTSGIESYNEQFF. DNA for the CDR3: TGTGCCAGCAGTCCCCGGACTAGCGGGATCGAGTCCTACAATGAGCAGTTCTTC.